This paragraph reports one T cell receptor (beta chain). The data were obtained in a study of cytomegalovirus exposure and HLA in healthy donors. Germline loops: CDR1 SGHVS, CDR2 FNYEAQ. This CDR3 region has 16 residues. V trimming: 2 bases; J trimming: 2 bases; junction bases outside the gene matches: 6. With 60 Vbeta and 13 Jbeta primers, the PCR was carried out. The table came from immunoSEQ multiplex PCR; TCRdb's copy has only in-frame clones and leaves some out. The table includes around 170,000 clones, 65% to 80% detected once. The clonotype was recovered from a woman between 35 and 50 years old in good health and CMV-seropositive. Sequencing input: PBMCs. The gene calls are TRBV7-6 and TRBJ2-3; TRBD2 matches at 8 bases. CDR3 loop: CASSLLASGYTDTQYF. The CDR3 coding sequence is TGTGCCAGCAGCTTACTGGCTAGCGGGTACACAGATACGCAGTATTTT.